The T cell receptor (beta chain) under discussion was sequenced for a study of CD8 T cells in Susac syndrome. V shed 8 bases, J shed 3 bases, and the junction held 9 bases outside the gene matches. The V gene's germline CDR1 is MNHEY and CDR2 SMNVEV (reference sequence). This CDR3 is 15 amino acids long. Reverse transcription of about 0.45 to 1 ug RNA was performed with random hexamers. Each CDR3 protein is one row after TCRdb ran MiXCR on the immunoSEQ multiplex PCR reads. In the table there are fewer than 150,000 distinct CDR3 sequences, about 93% of which are singletons. The material sequenced was CD8+ T cells from PBMCs. This rearrangement joins TRBV27 to TRBJ2-1, with 8 bases identical to TRBD2. The sequence was collected from a human donor with multiple sclerosis. CDR3 nucleotides: TGTGCCAGCTCTTGGGGGCTAGCGGGCTACAATGAGCAGTTCTTC. It specifies CASSWGLAGYNEQFF.